One sample yielded the 8 T cell receptor beta chains listed below, sequenced in a study of beta chain features in type 1 diabetes. As every portion of the isolated RNA was reverse transcribed, the sequencing read expressed TCRB transcripts. The method was immunoSEQ multiplex PCR; TCRdb's version includes in-frame clones alone and lacks a portion of them. Among 500,000 to 700,000 clones listed, around 16% were seen once. The sample consisted of naive CD4+ T cells from blood. The receptor set was obtained from a man aged 18 to 35 in good health.

The chain combines TRBV18 with TRBJ2-7; TRBD1 aligns across 9 bases. This CDR3 spans 15 amino acids. Germline CDR1 reads KGHSH; CDR2 reads LQKENI. Unmatched junction bases numbered 10, after V lost 3 bases and J lost 7 bases. CDR3 loop: CASSPLAGTGIEQYF. The CDR3 DNA is TGTGCCAGCTCACCCCTGGCCGGGACAGGGATTGAGCAGTACTTC. The whole variable domain, remainder taken from reference TRBV18 and TRBJ2-7, is NAGVMQNPRHLVRRRGQEARLRCSPMKGHSHVYWYRQLPEEGLKFMVYLQKENIIDESGMPKERFSAEFPKEGPSILRIQQVVRGDSAAYFCASSPLAGTGIEQYFGPGTRLTVT.

The V and J genes are TRBV9 and TRBJ1-1; no clear D. V was pared by 4 bases and J by 6 bases, with 19 bases between. Per germline, CDR1 SGDLS and CDR2 YYNGEE. There are 15 residues in the CDR3. The CDR3 protein is CASSSRSHLNSEAFF. In DNA, the CDR3 is TGTGCCAGCAGCAGTCGGTCCCACCTAAACTCTGAAGCTTTCTTT.

The chain employs TRBV4-2 and TRBJ1-2; 7 nucleotides align to TRBD1. V was clipped by 4 bases and J by 6 bases; unmatched bases: 2. The CDR3 extends over 12 amino acids. Germline V gene sequence: CDR1 LGHNA, CDR2 YNFKEQ. The DNA of the CDR3 is TGTGCCAGCAGCCTAGACAGGGATGGCTACACCTTC. Its translation is CASSLDRDGYTF.

This clone has only a few counts. V and J are TRBV28 and TRBJ1-1, with D possibly being TRBD1 (5 bases). V lost 5 bases, J lost 11 bases, and 18 bases lay in between. Germline lookup yields CDR1 MDHEN and CDR2 SYDVKM. The CDR3 is 13 residues long. The CDR3 loop is CASSDPGPWSAFF. In DNA form, the CDR3 reads TGTGCCAGCAGTGACCCGGGACCTTGGTCTGCTTTCTTT.

This clone came up a few times. This chain links TRBV5-4 with TRBJ2-5, with a weak D call TRBD2 (7 bases). V lost 4 bases, J lost 5 bases, and 27 bases lay in between. Germline CDR1 and CDR2: SGHNT and YYREEE (reference sequence). This CDR3 is 18 amino acids long. CDR3 coding DNA: TGTGCCAGCAGCCTCCAGGCCCCTACAGGGAGGGCGCGGGAGACCCAGTACTTC. It encodes CASSLQAPTGRARETQYF. Full variable domain (rest looked up from reference TRBV5-4 and TRBJ2-5): ETGVTQSPTHLIKTRGQQVTLRCSSQSGHNTVSWYQQALGQGPQFIFQYYREEENGRGNFPPRFSGLQFPNYSSELNVNALELDDSALYLCASSLQAPTGRARETQYFGPGTRLLVL.

In this sample, this clone turned up a few times. The rearrangement joins TRBV6-1 to TRBJ2-1, with 7 bases fitting TRBD1. The J segment lost 12 bases and the V segment lost 4 bases, leaving 9 bases of the junction unmatched. The germline V gene encodes CDR1 MNHNS and CDR2 SASEGT. CDR3 length: 13 residues. This CDR3 is CASSAKGALGQFF. The DNA of the CDR3 is TGTGCCAGCAGTGCTAAGGGGGCACTAGGGCAGTTCTTC.

This chain connects TRBV28 to TRBJ1-2, with D maybe TRBD1 (5 bases). Trimming left V 4 bases short and J 3 bases short, with 18 bases between. The CDR3 has 16 amino acids. Germline CDR1 MDHEN, CDR2 SYDVKM. The CDR3 region has the DNA TGTGCCAGCAGTTCCCCCTCCGGGACGGGGCACTATGGCTACACCTTC. It is translated as CASSSPSGTGHYGYTF.

The V and J genes are TRBV19 and TRBJ1-1; TRBD1 might be the D (6 bases). The CDR3 length is 16 residues. Germline CDR1 and CDR2: LNHDA and SQIVND (reference sequence). V lost 3 bases, J lost 0 bases, and 14 bases lay in between. CDR3 bases: TGTGCCAGTAGTATCCGGACAGTACTAATGAACACTGAAGCTTTCTTT. As protein: CASSIRTVLMNTEAFF. Variable domain in full (rest from reference TRBV19 and TRBJ1-1): DGGITQSPKYLFRKEGQNVTLSCEQNLNHDAMYWYRQDPGQGLRLIYYSQIVNDFQKGDIAEGYSVSREKKESFPLTVTSAQKNPTAFYLCASSIRTVLMNTEAFFGQGTRLTVV.